These 21 T cell receptor beta chains were sequenced from one sample in a study of blood T cell repertoires in COVID-19. Method: immunoSEQ multiplex PCR; TCRdb's copy keeps in-frame clones and lacks some. The sample holds 200,000 to 250,000 clones, 80% to 85% seen once. Input material: peripheral blood. Source of these receptors: a woman between 65 and 79 years old with COVID-19, enrolled during active disease.

This clone has more than one count but fewer than ten. The chain recombines TRBV7-9 with TRBJ2-7; 9 bases align to TRBD2. This CDR3 comprises 15 residues. J gave up 5 bases and V 1 base, and 6 bases lay outside the gene matches. Looked up from germline, CDR1 is SEHNR and CDR2 is FQNEAQ (reference sequence). In nucleotides, the CDR3 is TGTGCCAGCAGCTTAGTCACAGCGGGAGGAGACGAGCAGTACTTC. Encoded protein: CASSLVTAGGDEQYF.

The CDR3 reads CASSWGDRNTEAFF. The CDR3, as DNA: TGTGCCAGCAGCTGGGGGGACAGGAACACTGAAGCTTTCTTT. This chain links TRBV5-4 with TRBJ1-1; the match to TRBD1 covers 7 bases. The germline gives CDR1 SGHNT, CDR2 YYREEE (reference sequence). This CDR3 contains 14 residues. Losses at the gene ends were 3 bases for V and 1 base for J; bases not matched to a gene: 3.

V is TRBV18 and J is TRBJ2-5, with 11 bases matching TRBD2. CDR3 size: 16 residues. The J segment lost 5 bases and the V segment lost 1 base, leaving 6 bases of the junction unmatched. Germline assignment: CDR1 KGHSH and CDR2 LQKENI. CDR3 amino acids: CASSPQLAGVAETQYF. CDR3 sequence (DNA): TGTGCCAGCTCACCACAACTAGCGGGAGTGGCGGAGACCCAGTACTTC.

The rearrangement joins TRBV9 to TRBJ2-1; TRBD2 aligns across 8 bases. The CDR3 covers 15 residues. The germline CDR1 and CDR2 sequences are SGDLS and YYNGEE. Trimming took 3 bases from V and 7 from J; bases not matched to a gene: 9. CDR3 DNA: TGTGCCAGCAGCGATGCGGGAGGCCGGGGGAATGAGCAGTTCTTC. Its protein product is CASSDAGGRGNEQFF.

This chain links TRBV5-4 with TRBJ2-4, with 7 bases identical to TRBD1. The CDR3 length is 16 residues. J was trimmed by 1 base and V by 3 bases; bases with no gene match: 7. The germline V gene encodes CDR1 SGHNT and CDR2 YYREEE (reference sequence). This CDR3 reads CASSSRQGAAKNIQYF. The CDR3 bases are TGTGCCAGCAGCTCCAGACAGGGTGCCGCCAAAAACATTCAGTACTTC.

The chain has TRBV4-3 and TRBJ2-1; TRBD2 matches 8 bases. The junction had 4 bases not matched to a gene; V was cut back by 1 base and J by 5 bases. CDR1 LGHNA and CDR2 YSLEER come from the germline V gene. The length of the CDR3 is 15 residues. The CDR3: CASSQATSGNNEQFF. DNA of the CDR3: TGCGCCAGCAGCCAAGCTACTAGCGGTAACAATGAGCAGTTCTTC.

The chain has TRBV11-2 and TRBJ1-3; D unclear. The CDR3 is 14 amino acids. Trimming cost V 2 bases and J 2 bases, with 7 bases left between them. The V gene's germline CDR1 is SGHAT and CDR2 FQNNGV. Written as DNA, the CDR3 is TGTGCCAGCAGCTTACGGCAGGCTGGAAACACCATATATTTT. It codes for CASSLRQAGNTIYF.

This clone was counted a single time. The chain is built from TRBV11-2 and TRBJ1-4; D is undetermined. This CDR3 contains 15 residues. CDR1 is SGHAT and CDR2 is FQNNGV in the germline V gene. Trimming pared 1 base from V and 5 bases from J, leaving 11 bases between. The CDR3 is CASSLAGRLNEKLFF. CDR3 coding DNA: TGTGCCAGCAGCTTAGCCGGCAGGCTAAATGAAAAACTGTTTTTT. Full variable domain (remainder filled in from reference TRBV11-2 and TRBJ1-4): EAGVAQSPRYKIIEKRQSVAFWCNPISGHATLYWYQQILGQGPKLLIQFQNNGVVDDSQLPKDRFSAERLKGVDSTLKIQPAKLEDSAVYLCASSLAGRLNEKLFFGSGTQLSVL.

The genes are TRBV19 and TRBJ1-1; D is possibly TRBD1 (5 bases). Germline V gene lookup returns CDR1 LNHDA and CDR2 SQIVND (reference sequence). Trimming removed 6 bases from V and 5 bases from J, with 16 bases in between. The CDR3 consists of 14 residues. The CDR3 DNA follows: TGTGCCAGTAGCAACCCGGCGGGGGAGACTGAAGCTTTCTTT. It specifies CASSNPAGETEAFF.

The chain recombines TRBV7-8 with TRBJ1-1, with D unresolved. Germline-derived CDR1 and CDR2 are SGHVS and FQNEAQ. CDR3 length equals 12 residues. V lost 3 bases and J lost 7, with 9 bases in between. The CDR3 sequence is CASSFREGEAFF. CDR3 in DNA: TGTGCCAGCAGCTTCCGGGAGGGTGAAGCTTTCTTT.

V and J are TRBV7-2 and TRBJ2-4; TRBD2 might be the D (5 bases). Germline assignment: CDR1 SGHTA and CDR2 FQGNSA. This CDR3 region has 14 residues. V was cut by 1 base and J by 4 bases, with 8 bases left in between. The CDR3 sequence is CASSLVTGKNIQYF. In DNA, the CDR3 is TGTGCCAGCAGCTTAGTGACGGGGAAAAACATTCAGTACTTC.

This rearrangement joins TRBV10-2 to TRBJ1-5; D possibly corresponds to TRBD1 (6 bases). CDR3 length: 15 residues. Deletions cut 4 bases from V and 5 bases from J, with 15 bases between. Per the germline V gene, CDR1 is WSHSY and CDR2 is SAAADI. CDR3 sequence (DNA): TGCGCCAGCAGTGCGGTTGACAGGACTCATCAGCCCCAGCATTTT. Translation: CASSAVDRTHQPQHF.

The chain uses TRBV6-2 or TRBV6-3 and TRBJ2-7; 9 bases align to TRBD2. Trimming took 2 bases from V and 3 from J; bases not matched to a gene: 8. Germline V gene lookup returns CDR1 MNHEY and CDR2 SVGEGT. This CDR3 spans 16 amino acids. Written as DNA, the CDR3 is TGTGCCAGCAGTTACAAACAGGGACTAGCAAACTACGAGCAGTACTTC. It specifies CASSYKQGLANYEQYF.

This chain connects TRBV6-5 to TRBJ2-7, with D perhaps TRBD2 (5 bases). In germline, CDR1 is MNHEY, CDR2 SVGAGI. The CDR3 totals 16 residues. Deletions cut 0 bases from V and 3 bases from J, with 15 bases between. CDR3 protein: CASSYSRVRFGYEQYF. The CDR3 bases are TGTGCCAGCAGTTACTCGAGGGTGCGATTTGGCTACGAGCAGTACTTC.

The V call is TRBV6-2 or TRBV6-3, the J call TRBJ1-5, with 11 bases fitting TRBD1. The germline CDR1 and CDR2 sequences are MNHEY and SVGEGT. V shed 6 bases and J 0 bases; nucleotides not matched to a gene: 10. The CDR3 is made up of 18 amino acids. The CDR3 DNA follows: TGTGCCAGCAGCCCGGACAGGGGGCGGCCTTATAGCAATCAGCCCCAGCATTTT. Translating gives CASSPDRGRPYSNQPQHF.

The rearrangement joins TRBV28 to TRBJ1-1; no definite D call. V was pared by 7 bases and J by 7 bases, with 13 bases between. The CDR3 length is 12 residues. Per germline, CDR1 MDHEN and CDR2 SYDVKM. In nucleotides, the CDR3 is TGTGCCAGCAACGGGGAGGTTCTTGAAGCTTTCTTT. Its protein product is CASNGEVLEAFF.

The chain is built from TRBV3-1 (or the pseudogene TRBV3-2) and TRBJ1-1; D not certain. There are 13 residues in the CDR3. V lost 1 base and J 6 bases, leaving 9 bases between the germline ends. Germline values: CDR1 LGHDT, CDR2 YNNKEL (reference sequence). CDR3 in amino acids: CASSQVVPPEAFF. The CDR3 DNA reads TGTGCCAGCAGCCAAGTTGTCCCTCCTGAAGCTTTCTTT.

This sequence joins TRBV2 and TRBJ1-2, with D perhaps TRBD1 (6 bases). Germline V gene data show CDR1 as SNHLY and CDR2 as FYNNEI. The CDR3 is 13 residues long. Trimming pared 7 bases from V and 13 bases from J, leaving 22 bases between. DNA of the CDR3: TGTGCCAGCACTTGGAATCTAGACAGGACCGTCACCTTC. It codes for CASTWNLDRTVTF.

V and J are TRBV5-1 and TRBJ2-7; possibly TRBD2 for D (6 bases). The CDR3 length is 14 residues. V was clipped by 4 bases and J by 0 bases, with 11 bases between them. CDR1 and CDR2 (germline): SGHRS, YFSETQ. The CDR3 reads CASSLDYYSYEQYF. CDR3 DNA: TGCGCCAGCAGCCTGGACTACTACTCCTACGAGCAGTACTTC. The full variable domain, in which reference TRBV5-1 and TRBJ2-7 provide the parts outside the CDR3, is KAGVTQTPRYLIKTRGQQVTLSCSPISGHRSVSWYQQTPGQGLQFLFEYFSETQRNKGNFPGRFSGRQFSNSRSEMNVSTLELGDSALYLCASSLDYYSYEQYFGPGTRLTVT.

This chain joins TRBV24-1 and TRBJ2-1, with 8 bases identical to TRBD2. This CDR3 spans 16 amino acids. V trimming: 4 bases; J trimming: 9 bases; junction bases outside the gene matches: 13. From germline, CDR1 is KGHDR and CDR2 SFDVKD. CDR3 amino acids: CATSERAGLVPSEQFF. In DNA, the CDR3 is TGTGCCACCAGTGAGCGAGCGGGACTAGTCCCCAGTGAGCAGTTCTTC.

This rearrangement joins TRBV7-2 to TRBJ2-2; 9 bases align to TRBD2. Trimming took 7 bases from V and 0 from J; bases not matched to a gene: 9. Germline CDR1 SGHTA, CDR2 FQGNSA. The CDR3 contains 17 residues. The CDR3 here is CASNPTSGFANTGELFF. DNA for the CDR3: TGTGCCAGCAATCCTACTAGCGGGTTCGCGAACACCGGGGAGCTGTTTTTT.